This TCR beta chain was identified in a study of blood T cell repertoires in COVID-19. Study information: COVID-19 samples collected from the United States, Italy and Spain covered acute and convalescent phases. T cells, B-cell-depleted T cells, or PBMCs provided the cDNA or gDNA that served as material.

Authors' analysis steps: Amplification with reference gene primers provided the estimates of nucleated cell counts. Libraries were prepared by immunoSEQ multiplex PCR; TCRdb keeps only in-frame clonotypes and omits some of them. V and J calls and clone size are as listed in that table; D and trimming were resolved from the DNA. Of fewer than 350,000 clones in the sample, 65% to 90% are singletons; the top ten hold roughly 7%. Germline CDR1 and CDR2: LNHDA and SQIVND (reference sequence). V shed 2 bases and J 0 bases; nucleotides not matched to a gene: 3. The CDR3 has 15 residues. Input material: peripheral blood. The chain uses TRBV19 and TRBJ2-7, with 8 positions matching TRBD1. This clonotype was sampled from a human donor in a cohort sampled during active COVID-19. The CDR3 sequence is CASSIMQGASYEQYF. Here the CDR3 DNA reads TGTGCCAGTAGTATAATGCAGGGGGCCTCCTACGAGCAGTACTTC.